Listed below are T cell receptor beta chains from one sample, sequenced in a study of shared clonotypes between healthy human individuals. The table came from immunoSEQ multiplex PCR; TCRdb's copy has only in-frame clones and leaves some out. Among 600,000 to 750,000 clones, roughly two thirds were seen once, and the ten largest hold around 1.8%. Sequences were obtained from memory CD4+ T cells sorted from blood. Every receptor here comes from a woman younger than 45 in good health. Each CDR3 is given with its conserved first and last residue. Fields, in order: clone size, J gene, D gene, CDR3 length, V gene, CDR3 DNA, CDR3 protein. A D gene is named only where the DNA matches it firmly. A clone size is listed for some rows: how often the clone was seen (once, few, many), or a class if it is expanded.

NA	TRBJ2-6	NA	16	TRBV7-9	TGTGCCAGCAGACGAAATGAGGGGACTGGGGCCAACGTCCTGACTTTC	CASRRNEGTGANVLTF
many	TRBJ2-7	NA	12	TRBV29-1	TGCAGCGCTGCTGGGGGCCGTGGAGAGCAGTACTTC	CSAAGGRGEQYF
NA	TRBJ1-5	NA	12	TRBV27	TGTGCCAGTCGAACGGGGAATCAGCCCCAGCATTTT	CASRTGNQPQHF
NA	TRBJ2-3	TRBD1	16	TRBV13	TGTGCCAGCAGCCTTAAAGGACAGGGGTGGACAGATACGCAGTATTTT	CASSLKGQGWTDTQYF
NA	TRBJ2-2	TRBD2	16	TRBV5-4	TGTGCCAGCAGCCGACCCGGGACTAGCGGCACCGGGGAGCTGTTTTTT	CASSRPGTSGTGELFF
NA	TRBJ2-5	NA	11	TRBV7-8	TGTGCCAGCAGCTCTGAAGAGACCCAGTACTTC	CASSSEETQYF
NA	TRBJ2-7	TRBD1	14	TRBV28	TGTGCCAGCAGTTTCTCATCGACAGGGTTCGAGCAGTACTTC	CASSFSSTGFEQYF
NA	TRBJ1-2	NA	14	TRBV19	TGTGCCAGTAGTAAGGCGGCAGCTAACTATGGCTACACCTTC	CASSKAAANYGYTF
NA	TRBJ2-3	TRBD2	16	TRBV19	TGTGCCAGTAGTACCGGTAGCGGGAAGAGCACAGATACGCAGTATTTT	CASSTGSGKSTDTQYF
NA	TRBJ2-5	NA	17	TRBV4-2	TGTGCCAGCAGCCAAGTAGACCCACTTTGGTACCAAGAGACCCAGTACTTC	CASSQVDPLWYQETQYF
NA	TRBJ2-1	TRBD2	15	TRBV28	TGTGCCAGCACCGACCCTAGCGGGAGTATCTATGAGCAGTTCTTC	CASTDPSGSIYEQFF
NA	TRBJ2-7	TRBD1	14	TRBV10-2	TGCGCCAGCAGTCCCGGGACAGGGGGCGACGAGCAGTACTTC	CASSPGTGGDEQYF
NA	TRBJ2-2	NA	15	TRBV28	TGTGCCAGCAGTTTAGGATTCGCAGGTGCCGGGGAGCTGTTTTTT	CASSLGFAGAGELFF
once	TRBJ2-7	TRBD2	15	TRBV27	TGTGCCAGCAGTTTAAGGACTAGCGGGAGTTACGAGCAGTACTTC	CASSLRTSGSYEQYF
NA	TRBJ2-7	NA	14	TRBV27	TGTGCCAGCAGTTTCGGAAGGGGGAAGTACGAGCAGTACTTC	CASSFGRGKYEQYF
NA	TRBJ2-5	NA	16	TRBV19	TGTGCCAGTAGTGACCTCAAGGCATCCCCGGGGGAGACCCAGTACTTC	CASSDLKASPGETQYF
NA	TRBJ2-3	NA	15	TRBV11-1	TGTGCCAGCAGCTTAGCTCTCCGACAAACAGATACGCAGTATTTT	CASSLALRQTDTQYF
NA	TRBJ2-1	NA	18	TRBV27	TGTGCCAGCAGTTTAGGGGCCCGAGGACTACCCTCCTACAATGAGCAGTTCTTC	CASSLGARGLPSYNEQFF
NA	TRBJ2-1	NA	12	TRBV30	TGTGCCGGGAAAAGTGGGTACAATGAGCAGTTCTTC	CAGKSGYNEQFF
NA	TRBJ1-1	NA	13	TRBV7-2	TGTGCCAGCAGCTTACAACGGGACATTGAAGCTTTCTTT	CASSLQRDIEAFF
NA	TRBJ1-1	NA	15	TRBV5-6	TGTGCCAGCAGCTTTTTTCAGGGCCGTGACACTGAAGCTTTCTTT	CASSFFQGRDTEAFF
NA	TRBJ1-1	NA	12	TRBV7-9	TGTGCCAGCAGCAAGACGAACACTGAAGCTTTCTTT	CASSKTNTEAFF
NA	TRBJ1-2	TRBD1	13	TRBV5-1	TGTGCCAGCAGTCCAACAGGGGGCAGTGGCTACACCTTC	CASSPTGGSGYTF
NA	TRBJ2-3	TRBD2	15	TRBV4-2	TGTGCCAGCAGTCGGGACTACCTAGCCACAGATACGCAGTATTTT	CASSRDYLATDTQYF
NA	TRBJ2-2	NA	16	TRBV2	TGTGCCAGCAGTGAAATCGGGAGCGGGCGGGCCGGGGAGCTGTTTTTT	CASSEIGSGRAGELFF
NA	TRBJ2-2	NA	15	TRBV28	TGTGCCAGCAGTCTTGGGACCGCGAACACCGGGGAGCTGTTTTTT	CASSLGTANTGELFF
NA	TRBJ1-2	NA	14	TRBV6-5	TGTGCCAGCAGCCCTGACAGGCCTAGCTATGGCTACACCTTC	CASSPDRPSYGYTF
once	TRBJ1-1	NA	13	TRBV6-6	TGTGCCAGCAGTCGAGTCCGGGACACTGAAGCTTTCTTT	CASSRVRDTEAFF
once	TRBJ1-4	NA	14	TRBV7-9	TGTGCCAGCAGCGAGGGGCACCTGGGAGAAAAACTGTTTTTT	CASSEGHLGEKLFF
NA	TRBJ2-7	TRBD1	14	TRBV6-5	TGTGCCAGCAGTTACGGGACAGAGCCCTACGAGCAGTACTTC	CASSYGTEPYEQYF
NA	TRBJ2-2	TRBD2	17	TRBV7-3	TGTGCCAGCAGCCCCAGTATGTACGGGAGGCTCTCCGGGGAGCTGTTTTTT	CASSPSMYGRLSGELFF
NA	TRBJ2-7	TRBD2	13	TRBV28	TGTGCCAGCAGCCGGGGAGGGGAGAACGAGCAGTACTTC	CASSRGGENEQYF
NA	TRBJ2-7	NA	16	TRBV19	TGTGCCAGTAGTATAGATCTCGGGACACCTTACGAGGAGCAGTACTTC	CASSIDLGTPYEEQYF
once	TRBJ2-5	TRBD2	13	TRBV7-8	TGTGCCAGCAGTAAGCGGGGCCAAGAGACCCAGTACTTC	CASSKRGQETQYF
NA	TRBJ2-2	NA	16	TRBV18	TGTGCCAGCTCAGCGTCAGGGAGCTTGGACACCGGGGAGCTGTTTTTT	CASSASGSLDTGELFF
once	TRBJ2-1	TRBD2	18	TRBV18	TGTGCCAGCTCACGGATCCCCGACTCCAGCGGGAGTACGAATGAGCAGTTCTTC	CASSRIPDSSGSTNEQFF
many	TRBJ2-1	TRBD2	14	TRBV5-4	TGTGCCAGCAGCTCACTAGCGGGGTTGGATGAGCAGTTCTTC	CASSSLAGLDEQFF
NA	TRBJ2-2	TRBD2	15	TRBV7-9	TGTGCCAGCAGCGTAAGCGGGAGTACCACCGGGGAGCTGTTTTTT	CASSVSGSTTGELFF
NA	TRBJ1-3	NA	14	TRBV19	TGTGCCAGTAGTATCGGGGAAACTGGAAACACCATATATTTT	CASSIGETGNTIYF
NA	TRBJ2-1	NA	13	TRBV7-2	TGTGCCAGCAGCTACGACCTGTACAATGAGCAGTTCTTC	CASSYDLYNEQFF
NA	TRBJ1-1	NA	13	TRBV11-3	TGTGCCAGCAGCGCCAGCGGCTACACTGAAGCTTTCTTT	CASSASGYTEAFF
NA	TRBJ2-1	NA	15	TRBV11-2	TGTGCCAGCCGCCCCCGGGCGGAGGGCCGCAATGAGCAGTTCTTC	CASRPRAEGRNEQFF
NA	TRBJ2-1	TRBD2	15	TRBV7-9	TGTGCCAGCAGCCCAAGACTAGCGGAATACAATGAGCAGTTCTTC	CASSPRLAEYNEQFF
few	TRBJ2-7	TRBD1	12	TRBV2	TGTGCCAGCTCGGGACAGACCTACGAGCAGTACTTC	CASSGQTYEQYF
NA	TRBJ2-1	TRBD2	16	TRBV18	TGTGCCAGCTCACCACCGTCTAGCGGGACCTACAATGAGCAGTTCTTC	CASSPPSSGTYNEQFF
NA	TRBJ1-2	NA	13	TRBV6-4	TGTGCCAGCAGGACCACAGGCTTCAGGGGCTACACCTTC	CASRTTGFRGYTF
NA	TRBJ1-2	NA	15	TRBV5-1	TGCGCCAGCAGCTTGGGAGGAGCCCGGGGTGATGGCTACACCTTC	CASSLGGARGDGYTF
once	TRBJ2-3	NA	14	TRBV19	TGTGCCAGTAGTATTACAGTTAGCACAGATACGCAGTATTTT	CASSITVSTDTQYF
many	TRBJ1-5	NA	13	TRBV10-3	TGTGCCATCAGTGAGTCGAACCTTCAGCCCCAGCATTTT	CAISESNLQPQHF
NA	TRBJ2-3	TRBD2	16	TRBV27	TGTGCCAGCTCGAAGGGGACTAGCGGGAGGGTGGATACGCAGTATTTT	CASSKGTSGRVDTQYF
once	TRBJ2-3	NA	12	TRBV9	TGTGCCAGCGGGCAGGGCACAGATACGCAGTATTTT	CASGQGTDTQYF
NA	TRBJ2-7	NA	15	TRBV2	TGTGCCAGCAACGGTTTAGAAGGACTGCGCTACGAGCAGTACTTC	CASNGLEGLRYEQYF
NA	TRBJ1-5	NA	13	TRBV30	TGTGCCTGGAGTGTACAGGAGGGGCAGCCCCAGCATTTT	CAWSVQEGQPQHF